These T cell receptor beta chains were read from a single sample in a study of OX40 agonist ivuxolimab in advanced cancers. This table comes from immunoSEQ multiplex PCR, and its TCRdb copy is limited to in-frame clones, with some not included. This sample has approximately 43,000 clones, with approximately 86% found just once. Sequencing used CD4+ or CD8+ T cells sorted from blood, obtained in a trial of the OX40 agonist ivuxolimab. The receptors stem from an adult with an advanced solid tumor such as melanoma, head and neck, liver or kidney cancer. The CDR3 runs from the conserved cysteine through the conserved F or W. D genes are given only for firm matches. Part of the rows lack a size; the others show once, few, many or a class for expanded clones.

j_gene: TRBJ1-2; abundance: .; d_gene: .; v_gene: TRBV28; CDR3aa: CASSSSLQYGYTF; CDR3nt: TGTGCCAGCAGTTCGTCTCTCCAGTATGGCTACACCTTC
j_gene: TRBJ2-7; abundance: .; d_gene: .; v_gene: TRBV15; CDR3aa: CATSRGGQRPSLNF; CDR3nt: TGTGCCACCAGCAGAGGTGGACAGCGCCCGAGTCTGAACTTC
j_gene: TRBJ2-4; abundance: .; d_gene: TRBD2; v_gene: TRBV6-5; CDR3aa: CASSQGLENIQYF; CDR3nt: TGTGCCAGCAGCCAGGGACTAGAAAACATTCAGTACTTC
j_gene: TRBJ2-3; abundance: .; d_gene: .; v_gene: TRBV27; CDR3aa: CASSFAERRDTQYF; CDR3nt: TGTGCCAGCAGTTTCGCGGAGAGACGAGATACGCAGTATTTT
j_gene: TRBJ2-1; abundance: .; d_gene: TRBD2; v_gene: TRBV11-1; CDR3aa: CASSLVILAGDNEQFF; CDR3nt: TGTGCCAGCAGCTTAGTAATCCTAGCGGGAGACAATGAGCAGTTCTTC
j_gene: TRBJ1-2; abundance: .; d_gene: .; v_gene: TRBV5-8; CDR3aa: CASTQWAVKGYTF; CDR3nt: TGTGCCAGCACACAGTGGGCGGTTAAGGGCTACACCTTC
j_gene: TRBJ2-7; abundance: .; d_gene: TRBD2; v_gene: TRBV28; CDR3aa: CASPGLAESSYEQYF; CDR3nt: TGTGCCAGCCCGGGACTAGCGGAGAGCTCCTACGAGCAGTACTTC
j_gene: TRBJ2-7; abundance: .; d_gene: TRBD2; v_gene: TRBV30; CDR3aa: CAWSEQREALRKQYF; CDR3nt: TGTGCCTGGAGCGAACAGCGGGAGGCCCTGAGAAAGCAGTACTTC
j_gene: TRBJ1-5; abundance: .; d_gene: .; v_gene: TRBV27; CDR3aa: CASSLKGFGQPQHF; CDR3nt: TGTGCCAGCAGTTTAAAGGGGTTTGGGCAGCCCCAGCATTTT
j_gene: TRBJ2-3; abundance: few; d_gene: TRBD2; v_gene: TRBV10-3; CDR3aa: CAILPGGTDTQYF; CDR3nt: TGTGCCATCCTTCCGGGAGGGACAGATACGCAGTATTTT
j_gene: TRBJ2-3; abundance: .; d_gene: .; v_gene: TRBV18; CDR3aa: CASSGYSFRDTQYF; CDR3nt: TGTGCCAGCTCAGGGTACAGTTTTAGAGATACGCAGTATTTT
j_gene: TRBJ2-2; abundance: .; d_gene: .; v_gene: TRBV19; CDR3aa: CASRDGPMWAGELFF; CDR3nt: TGTGCCAGCAGGGACGGCCCAATGTGGGCCGGGGAGCTGTTTTTT
j_gene: TRBJ1-5; abundance: .; d_gene: TRBD1; v_gene: TRBV19; CDR3aa: CASSIHGQGGNQPQHF; CDR3nt: TGTGCCAGTAGTATCCATGGACAGGGAGGAAATCAGCCCCAGCATTTT
j_gene: TRBJ2-1; abundance: .; d_gene: TRBD2; v_gene: TRBV6-1; CDR3aa: CASSGGTSGSSYNEQFF; CDR3nt: TGTGCCAGCAGTGGAGGGACTAGCGGGAGCTCCTACAATGAGCAGTTCTTC
j_gene: TRBJ1-3; abundance: .; d_gene: .; v_gene: TRBV7-8; CDR3aa: CASSLVVGNTIYF; CDR3nt: TGTGCCAGCAGCTTAGTTGTCGGAAACACCATATATTTT
j_gene: TRBJ2-5; abundance: .; d_gene: .; v_gene: TRBV28; CDR3aa: CASSPDSQQETQYF; CDR3nt: TGTGCCAGCAGTCCGGACAGCCAGCAAGAGACCCAGTACTTC
j_gene: TRBJ2-3; abundance: .; d_gene: TRBD1; v_gene: TRBV29-1; CDR3aa: CSVTPGQGTDTQYF; CDR3nt: TGCAGCGTTACCCCGGGACAGGGGACAGATACGCAGTATTTT
j_gene: TRBJ2-7; abundance: .; d_gene: .; v_gene: TRBV7-2; CDR3aa: CASSRPPSSYEQYF; CDR3nt: TGTGCCAGCAGCCGACCTCCTAGCTCCTACGAGCAGTACTTC
j_gene: TRBJ2-1; abundance: once; d_gene: TRBD2; v_gene: TRBV2; CDR3aa: CASIPLAGDNEQFF; CDR3nt: TGTGCCAGCATCCCCTTGGCGGGGGACAATGAGCAGTTCTTC
j_gene: TRBJ2-4; abundance: .; d_gene: .; v_gene: TRBV18; CDR3aa: CASSPKQALAKNIQYF; CDR3nt: TGTGCCAGCTCACCTAAACAGGCCCTAGCCAAAAACATTCAGTACTTC
j_gene: TRBJ2-1; abundance: .; d_gene: .; v_gene: TRBV5-1; CDR3aa: CASSLPASMSGEQFF; CDR3nt: TGCGCCAGCAGCTTGCCAGCTAGCATGTCGGGTGAGCAGTTCTTC
j_gene: TRBJ2-3; abundance: .; d_gene: .; v_gene: TRBV7-2; CDR3aa: CASSSVVARDTQYF; CDR3nt: TGTGCCAGCAGCTCGGTGGTAGCGAGAGATACGCAGTATTTT
j_gene: TRBJ2-3; abundance: .; d_gene: .; v_gene: TRBV5-4; CDR3aa: CASSLGGADTQYF; CDR3nt: TGTGCCAGCAGCTTGGGCGGGGCAGATACGCAGTATTTT
j_gene: TRBJ2-3; abundance: .; d_gene: TRBD2; v_gene: TRBV10-2; CDR3aa: CASREVAGAGTQYF; CDR3nt: TGCGCCAGCAGGGAGGTGGCGGGAGCGGGTACGCAGTATTTT
j_gene: TRBJ1-5; abundance: .; d_gene: TRBD1; v_gene: TRBV10-3; CDR3aa: CAISNQGAQPQHF; CDR3nt: TGTGCCATCAGTAACCAGGGGGCTCAGCCCCAGCATTTT
j_gene: TRBJ2-2; abundance: .; d_gene: TRBD1; v_gene: TRBV28; CDR3aa: CASETGGASGELFF; CDR3nt: TGTGCCAGCGAGACAGGGGGCGCATCCGGGGAGCTGTTTTTT
j_gene: TRBJ2-5; abundance: .; d_gene: TRBD2; v_gene: TRBV7-9; CDR3aa: CASSPTGLDGETQYF; CDR3nt: TGTGCCAGCAGCCCAACGGGACTAGACGGTGAGACCCAGTACTTC
j_gene: TRBJ2-5; abundance: once; d_gene: .; v_gene: TRBV10-1; CDR3aa: CASSELVGLGETQYF; CDR3nt: TGCGCCAGCAGTGAGTTGGTGGGCCTGGGGGAGACCCAGTACTTC
j_gene: TRBJ1-5; abundance: .; d_gene: .; v_gene: TRBV2; CDR3aa: CASKGDHSNQPQHF; CDR3nt: TGTGCCAGCAAGGGGGACCATAGCAATCAGCCCCAGCATTTT
j_gene: TRBJ2-2; abundance: once; d_gene: .; v_gene: TRBV5-6; CDR3aa: CASSNQEGRRGSGELFF; CDR3nt: TGTGCCAGCAGCAATCAAGAGGGGAGAAGGGGGTCCGGGGAGCTGTTTTTT
j_gene: TRBJ1-1; abundance: .; d_gene: .; v_gene: TRBV10-3; CDR3aa: CATLQTATGTEAFF; CDR3nt: TGTGCCACCCTCCAGACAGCCACCGGCACTGAAGCTTTCTTT
j_gene: TRBJ2-3; abundance: .; d_gene: .; v_gene: TRBV19; CDR3aa: CASSTTGPAGDTQYF; CDR3nt: TGTGCCAGTAGTACTACAGGACCGGCGGGAGATACGCAGTATTTT
j_gene: TRBJ2-5; abundance: .; d_gene: .; v_gene: TRBV7-2; CDR3aa: CASSLSYEPETQYF; CDR3nt: TGTGCCAGCAGCTTATCGTACGAGCCAGAGACCCAGTACTTC
j_gene: TRBJ2-2; abundance: .; d_gene: .; v_gene: TRBV6-5; CDR3aa: CASSYRGGGVPGELFF; CDR3nt: TGTGCCAGCAGTTACCGGGGAGGAGGGGTACCCGGGGAGCTGTTTTTT
j_gene: TRBJ1-2; abundance: .; d_gene: .; v_gene: TRBV5-1; CDR3aa: CASSFSSPYGYTF; CDR3nt: TGCGCCAGCAGTTTTTCAAGCCCCTATGGCTACACCTTC
j_gene: TRBJ2-1; abundance: once; d_gene: TRBD2; v_gene: TRBV30; CDR3aa: CAWSVISLAGNNEQFF; CDR3nt: TGTGCCTGGAGTGTAATCAGTCTAGCGGGGAACAATGAGCAGTTCTTC
j_gene: TRBJ2-7; abundance: .; d_gene: TRBD2; v_gene: TRBV30; CDR3aa: CAWSLRPGTSGRPYLSSYEQYF; CDR3nt: TGTGCCTGGAGTCTGCGTCCCGGGACTAGCGGGAGGCCCTATCTTAGCTCCTACGAGCAGTACTTC
j_gene: TRBJ2-6; abundance: .; d_gene: .; v_gene: TRBV28; CDR3aa: CASSQTGPGANVLTF; CDR3nt: TGTGCCAGCAGTCAGACGGGCCCTGGGGCCAACGTCCTGACTTTC
j_gene: TRBJ1-2; abundance: .; d_gene: TRBD1; v_gene: TRBV5-8; CDR3aa: CASSTLTGGISYGYTF; CDR3nt: TGTGCCAGCAGCACCCTGACAGGGGGTATCAGCTATGGCTACACCTTC
j_gene: TRBJ2-6; abundance: .; d_gene: .; v_gene: TRBV5-5; CDR3aa: CASQDLGSGANVLTF; CDR3nt: TGTGCCAGTCAGGACCTAGGCTCTGGGGCCAACGTCCTGACTTTC
j_gene: TRBJ2-7; abundance: .; d_gene: TRBD1; v_gene: TRBV10-3; CDR3aa: CAIGNRDRATYEQYF; CDR3nt: TGTGCCATCGGGAACCGGGACAGGGCCACCTACGAGCAGTACTTC
j_gene: TRBJ1-2; abundance: .; d_gene: .; v_gene: TRBV19; CDR3aa: CASSKGSGRRDGYTF; CDR3nt: TGTGCCAGTAGTAAGGGCTCGGGAAGGAGGGATGGCTACACCTTC
j_gene: TRBJ1-2; abundance: few; d_gene: .; v_gene: TRBV11-2; CDR3aa: CASSPGVLGSGYTF; CDR3nt: TGTGCCAGCAGCCCAGGGGTCCTGGGGAGCGGCTACACCTTC
j_gene: TRBJ2-3; abundance: .; d_gene: .; v_gene: TRBV7-6; CDR3aa: CASSPKTVRDTQYF; CDR3nt: TGTGCCAGCAGCCCTAAGACAGTGAGAGATACGCAGTATTTT
j_gene: TRBJ2-1; abundance: once; d_gene: TRBD2; v_gene: TRBV5-4; CDR3aa: CASRGGLAGERGYNEQFF; CDR3nt: TGTGCCAGCAGGGGTGGACTAGCGGGAGAGAGGGGATACAATGAGCAGTTCTTC
j_gene: TRBJ2-5; abundance: .; d_gene: .; v_gene: TRBV30; CDR3aa: CAWRFLGKETQYF; CDR3nt: TGTGCCTGGAGGTTCTTAGGGAAAGAGACCCAGTACTTC
j_gene: TRBJ1-1; abundance: .; d_gene: .; v_gene: TRBV5-5; CDR3aa: CASSLVLVTLNTEAFF; CDR3nt: TGTGCCAGCAGCTTGGTCTTGGTGACGTTGAACACTGAAGCTTTCTTT
j_gene: TRBJ1-2; abundance: .; d_gene: .; v_gene: TRBV7-9; CDR3aa: CASSVTGGWRGYTF; CDR3nt: TGTGCCAGCAGCGTAACAGGAGGGTGGAGGGGCTACACCTTC
j_gene: TRBJ2-7; abundance: .; d_gene: TRBD2; v_gene: TRBV29-1; CDR3aa: CSVAGGEYGPYEQYF; CDR3nt: TGCAGCGTTGCGGGGGGGGAATACGGGCCCTACGAGCAGTACTTC
j_gene: TRBJ1-3; abundance: .; d_gene: .; v_gene: TRBV10-3; CDR3aa: CAISPGTGSGNTIYF; CDR3nt: TGTGCCATCAGTCCCGGGACGGGGTCTGGAAACACCATATATTTT
j_gene: TRBJ1-4; abundance: .; d_gene: .; v_gene: TRBV10-3; CDR3aa: CAISDGQKGEKLFF; CDR3nt: TGTGCCATCAGTGACGGGCAGAAGGGTGAAAAACTGTTTTTT
j_gene: TRBJ2-5; abundance: once; d_gene: .; v_gene: TRBV7-8; CDR3aa: CASSLASGTPNF; CDR3nt: TGTGCCAGCAGCTTAGCATCCGGGACACCTAACTTC
j_gene: TRBJ1-1; abundance: .; d_gene: .; v_gene: TRBV5-1; CDR3aa: CASSSRTEAFF; CDR3nt: TGCGCCAGCAGCTCTAGGACAGAAGCTTTCTTT